The rows below give T cell receptor beta chains drawn from one sample of a study of T cell changes during pregnancy in multiple sclerosis. TCRdb's copy holds only in-frame clones and misses some; the assay was immunoSEQ multiplex PCR. Of tens of thousands of clones detected, 91% appear once; the ten largest clones hold around 0.66%. The source was CD4+ T cells from peripheral blood mononuclear cells, collected in the second trimester of pregnancy. These receptors were obtained from a female donor in good health, enrolled as a control in a pregnancy study. CDR3s include the opening cysteine and the closing phenylalanine or tryptophan. D genes are given only for firm matches. Only part of the rows carry a size: once, few, many, or a class if the clone is expanded.

few,TRBV7-9,TRBJ1-4,NA,TGTGCCTCCCGTGGGGAACAGGGCTGGGAAAAACTGTTTTTT,CASRGEQGWEKLFF
NA,TRBV7-3,TRBJ2-1,TRBD2,TGTGCCAGCAGCGCACGGACTAGCGCCCACAATGAGCAGTTCTTC,CASSARTSAHNEQFF
NA,TRBV19,TRBJ2-1,NA,TGTGCCAGTAGGGGGAGTGGGTACAATGAGCAGTTCTTC,CASRGSGYNEQFF
NA,TRBV2,TRBJ1-2,TRBD1,TGTGCCAGCAGTGCAGGGACAGGCTATGGCTACACCTTC,CASSAGTGYGYTF
NA,TRBV5-1,TRBJ2-1,TRBD2,TGCGCCAGCAGAAGGCGGACTAGCGGGGGCCAAAGCTCCTACAATGAGCAGTTCTTC,CASRRRTSGGQSSYNEQFF
NA,TRBV9,TRBJ1-2,NA,TGTGCCAGCAGCGTAACCCCAGGCGACTATGGCTACACCTTC,CASSVTPGDYGYTF
NA,TRBV4-3,TRBJ1-1,NA,TGCGCCAGCAGCCCCCGGCCCCAGGGGAACACTGAAGCTTTCTTT,CASSPRPQGNTEAFF
NA,TRBV4-1,TRBJ1-2,NA,TGCGCCAGCAGCCAAGAAGTGACGGGGAGCACCTATGGCTACACCTTC,CASSQEVTGSTYGYTF
NA,TRBV9,TRBJ2-2,NA,TGTGCCAGTCAAACCGGCGGCATTAACACCGGGGAGCTGTTTTTT,CASQTGGINTGELFF
NA,TRBV2,TRBJ1-2,NA,TGTGCCAGCAGTATAGCGGCAATCAAGGGCTACACCTTC,CASSIAAIKGYTF
NA,TRBV10-3,TRBJ1-5,NA,TGTGCCATCTCCCAAGGAGGGAATGGCAATCAGCCCCAGCATTTT,CAISQGGNGNQPQHF
NA,TRBV7-9,TRBJ2-2,TRBD2,TGTGCCAGCAGCTTCGTTCCGGGACTAGTAACTGGGGAGCTGTTTTTT,CASSFVPGLVTGELFF
NA,TRBV6-1,TRBJ1-6,TRBD1,TGTGCCAGCAGTGTAGGACAGGGTACCTATAATTCACCCCTCCACTTT,CASSVGQGTYNSPLHF
NA,TRBV15,TRBJ1-2,NA,TGTGCCACCAGCAGAGACTCCCCCACAGGGTCTGCCGCCTTCTATGGCTACACCTTC,CATSRDSPTGSAAFYGYTF
NA,TRBV29-1,TRBJ1-1,TRBD1,TGCAGCGGGGGGGCCGGGACAGGGGGCACTGAAGCTTTCTTT,CSGGAGTGGTEAFF
few,TRBV7-3,TRBJ2-7,TRBD2,TGTGCCAGCAGCCGGGGGGACGACGAGCAGTACTTC,CASSRGDDEQYF
NA,TRBV18,TRBJ2-3,TRBD1,TGTGCCAGCTCTGGGACAGTCACAGATACGCAGTATTTT,CASSGTVTDTQYF
medium-sized,TRBV7-8,TRBJ1-2,NA,TGTGCCAGCAGCTCCTCAAGCGGCCCCTACTATGGCTACACCTTC,CASSSSSGPYYGYTF
NA,TRBV7-2,TRBJ1-1,TRBD1,TGTGCCAGCAGCCGCGGGACAGCTAGACTGAACACTGAAGCTTTCTTT,CASSRGTARLNTEAFF